The 32 T cell receptor beta chains listed next were all sequenced from one sample in a study of T cells in Graves' hyperthyroidism and ophthalmopathy. RNA transcripts served as the template for amplifying TCR beta CDR3 regions. A first-round RT-PCR of the TCR CDR3 used the HTBI primer set. From the multiplex PCR reads, TCRdb called clonotypes with MiXCR, one entry per CDR3 protein. The profile shows about 700,000 distinct CDR3 sequences, 11% to 15% of them singletons. The sequenced sample was blood. The receptor source for this set is a woman aged 18-29 years with Graves' hyperthyroidism.

This clonotype was seen many times. The J gene is TRBJ2-2, the V gene TRBV7-2, with 7 nucleotides matching TRBD1. The length of the CDR3 is 15 residues. The germline V gene has CDR1 SGHTA and CDR2 FQGNSA. V dropped 5 bases and J dropped 5; count of bases not matched to a gene: 8. Here the CDR3 reads CASSQRQGGTGELFF. The DNA of the CDR3 is TGTGCCAGCAGCCAACGACAGGGTGGGACCGGGGAGCTGTTTTTT. The full variable domain, rest sourced from reference TRBV7-2 and TRBJ2-2, is GAGVSQSPSNKVTEKGKDVELRCDPISGHTALYWYRQSLGQGLEFLIYFQGNSAPDKSGLPSDRFSAERTGGSVSTLTIQRTQQEDSAVYLCASSQRQGGTGELFFGEGSRLTVL.

The chain couples TRBV6-2 or TRBV6-3 to TRBJ2-1; 10 bases agree with TRBD2. Germline loops: CDR1 MNHEY, CDR2 SVGEGT. This CDR3 has 17 residues. The junction had 10 bases not matched to a gene; V was cut back by 2 bases and J by 6 bases. The CDR3 protein is CASSYGLAGGHRNEQFF. The CDR3 DNA reads as TGTGCCAGCAGTTACGGTTTAGCGGGAGGTCATCGCAATGAGCAGTTCTTC.

This clonotype was observed many times. V gene TRBV7-9 combines with J gene TRBJ2-7; TRBD1 agrees at 7 bases. Germline assignment: CDR1 SEHNR and CDR2 FQNEAQ (reference sequence). This CDR3 region has 15 residues. The junction had 8 bases not matched to a gene; V was cut back by 5 bases and J by 1 base. The CDR3 DNA reads as TGTGCCAGCAGCCTACAGGGGCTTACATCCTACGAGCAGTACTTC. This translates into CASSLQGLTSYEQYF. Full variable domain (remainder filled in from reference TRBV7-9 and TRBJ2-7): DTGVSQNPRHKITKRGQNVTFRCDPISEHNRLYWYRQTLGQGPEFLTYFQNEAQLEKSRLLSDRFSAERPKGSFSTLEIQRTEQGDSAMYLCASSLQGLTSYEQYFGPGTRLTVT.

V usage is TRBV12-3 or TRBV12-4 and J usage is TRBJ2-2, with a possible D match to TRBD2 (6 bases). V lost 8 bases and J lost 5, with 24 bases in between. The CDR3 loop spans 17 amino acids. The CDR3 is CASYRVVGLATTGELFF. The CDR3 DNA follows: TGTGCCAGCTATAGGGTTGTGGGTCTAGCGACAACCGGGGAGCTGTTTTTT.

This clonotype occurred many times. The chain has TRBV18 and TRBJ1-1; 7 bases map to TRBD1. With 6 bases clipped from V and 1 base from J, the junction kept 5 bases outside the gene matches. CDR1 is KGHSH and CDR2 is LQKENI in the germline V gene. The CDR3 runs 14 residues. The CDR3 here is CASSSQGQNTEAFF. The CDR3 DNA sequence: TGTGCCAGCTCGTCACAGGGGCAGAACACTGAAGCTTTCTTT.

The chain uses TRBV7-9 and TRBJ2-7, with TRBD1 as a possible D gene (8 bases). Germline lookup yields CDR1 SEHNR and CDR2 FQNEAQ (reference sequence). With 0 bases removed from V and 3 bases from J, the gap between germline ends came to 15 bases. This CDR3 region has 16 residues. CDR3 DNA sequence: TGTGCCAGCAGCTTAGCGCTAACAGGGGGGGACTACGAGCAGTACTTC. Translation: CASSLALTGGDYEQYF.

In this sample, this clonotype turned up many times. This chain joins TRBV7-9 and TRBJ2-7; no clear D. This CDR3 contains 13 residues. The V gene's germline CDR1 is SEHNR and CDR2 FQNEAQ (reference sequence). Trimming removed 3 bases at V and 7 bases at J, with 13 bases between. The DNA of the CDR3 is TGTGCCAGCAGCTTGGGGTCAGGCAAGGAGCAGTACTTC. This translates into CASSLGSGKEQYF.

This clonotype has only a few counts. The gene calls are TRBV5-8 and TRBJ1-1; D uncertain. CDR1 is SGHTS and CDR2 is YDEGEE in the germline V gene. The CDR3 contains 11 residues. Deletions cut 7 bases from V and 4 bases from J, with 8 bases between. CDR3 DNA: TGTGCCAGCTCATATTTCACTGAAGCTTTCTTT. Translating it yields CASSYFTEAFF.

This clonotype was observed a few times. The chain is built from TRBV5-6 and TRBJ1-1; 8 bases align to TRBD1. Germline V gene sequence: CDR1 SGHDT, CDR2 YYEEEE. This CDR3 contains 16 residues. After removal of 4 bases from V and 0 bases from J, the junction contained 8 bases not matched to a gene. CDR3 DNA sequence: TGTGCCAGCAGCCTTGAATGGGGACAGGTGAACACTGAAGCTTTCTTT. This encodes CASSLEWGQVNTEAFF.

J is TRBJ2-1 and V is TRBV12-3 or TRBV12-4; 8 bases fit TRBD2. This CDR3 contains 16 residues. V shed 6 bases and J 7 bases; nucleotides not matched to a gene: 14. The CDR3 sequence is CASSLRREGPGNEQFF. The CDR3 region has the DNA TGTGCCAGCAGCTTACGCCGGGAGGGCCCTGGTAATGAGCAGTTCTTC.

This clonotype was observed a handful of times. The chain employs TRBV20-1 and TRBJ2-3; D call uncertain. Per the germline V gene, CDR1 is DFQATT and CDR2 is SNEGSKA (reference sequence). V was cut by 7 bases and J by 4 bases, with 6 bases left in between. The CDR3 spans 10 residues. The CDR3 reads CSVPADTQYF. CDR3 sequence (DNA): TGCAGTGTCCCGGCAGATACGCAGTATTTT.

This chain joins TRBV19 and TRBJ2-3; 9 bases fit TRBD2. V dropped 5 bases and J dropped 9; count of bases not matched to a gene: 3. Germline values: CDR1 LNHDA, CDR2 SQIVND (reference sequence). The CDR3 totals 12 residues. The CDR3 loop reads CASSPAGGTQYF. The CDR3 DNA reads TGTGCCAGTAGTCCAGCGGGAGGAACGCAGTATTTT.

The J gene is TRBJ2-7, the V gene TRBV20-1, with TRBD2 identical over 12 bases. CDR1 DFQATT and CDR2 SNEGSKA come from the germline V gene (reference sequence). The trim removed 5 bases at V and 7 bases at J, leaving 6 bases unmatched. CDR3 length: 13 residues. CDR3 in DNA: TGCAGTGCTGCAAGACTAGCGGGAGTTGAGCAGTACTTC. It codes for CSAARLAGVEQYF.

This clonotype was observed many times. The chain is built from TRBV7-2 and TRBJ2-7; D call uncertain. V was trimmed by 1 base and J by 2 bases, leaving 12 bases between them. CDR1 SGHTA and CDR2 FQGNSA come from the germline V gene. The CDR3 loop spans 15 amino acids. The CDR3 is CASSLGGSSAYEQYF. The DNA for the CDR3 is TGTGCCAGCAGCTTAGGAGGTAGCTCCGCCTACGAGCAGTACTTC.

This clonotype occurred a few times. The gene calls are TRBV4-1 and TRBJ2-2, with D uncertain. CDR3 length: 15 residues. CDR1 is MGHRA, CDR2 YSYEKL, per germline. V was cut by 6 bases and J by 1 base, with 12 bases left in between. CDR3 nucleotides: TGCGCCAGCAGTGGAGTGGGAAGGAACACCGGGGAGCTGTTTTTT. It yields the protein CASSGVGRNTGELFF.

In its sample, this clonotype was seen many times. The chain uses TRBV20-1 and TRBJ1-1, with D tentatively TRBD1 (5 bases). This CDR3 is 14 amino acids long. Per the germline V gene, CDR1 is DFQATT and CDR2 is SNEGSKA (reference sequence). Deletions cut 1 base from V and 6 bases from J, with 15 bases between. The CDR3 DNA sequence: TGCAGTGCTAGAGTCTGGGGCCAGAGACCTGAAGCTTTCTTT. This translates into CSARVWGQRPEAFF.

The genes are TRBV24-1 and TRBJ2-1; 12 nucleotides align to TRBD1. V trimming: 5 bases; J trimming: 7 bases; junction bases outside the gene matches: 11. Germline-derived CDR1 and CDR2 are KGHDR and SFDVKD. CDR3 length: 17 residues. The CDR3 DNA reads as TGTGCCACCAGTGCCCGCGGGACAGGGGGCGCGGGTAATGAGCAGTTCTTC. The encoded protein is CATSARGTGGAGNEQFF.

In this sample, this clonotype turned up a few times. The chain uses TRBV6-1 and TRBJ2-3; D possibly corresponds to TRBD1 (5 bases). The CDR3 is 17 residues long. V gave up 7 bases and J gave up 0 bases, with 20 bases separating them. Germline V gene lookup returns CDR1 MNHNS and CDR2 SASEGT. CDR3 loop: CASIHFRGSSSTDTQYF. CDR3 DNA: TGTGCCAGCATTCATTTTAGGGGAAGTTCTAGCACAGATACGCAGTATTTT.

This clonotype was counted only a few times. The CDR3 bases are TGCGCCAGCAGCTTGGAAAGCGTTTCCTACGAGCAGTACTTC. This translates into CASSLESVSYEQYF. The J gene is TRBJ2-7, the V gene TRBV5-1, with D uncertain. V lost 0 bases and J 1 base, leaving 8 bases between the germline ends. Per germline, CDR1 SGHRS and CDR2 YFSETQ. The CDR3 has 14 residues. Based on the CDR3 plus reference TRBV5-1 and TRBJ2-7, the full variable domain is KAGVTQTPRYLIKTRGQQVTLSCSPISGHRSVSWYQQTPGQGLQFLFEYFSETQRNKGNFPGRFSGRQFSNSRSEMNVSTLELGDSALYLCASSLESVSYEQYFGPGTRLTVT.

This clonotype was observed a few times. J is TRBJ2-2 and V is TRBV2, with D hard to call. Germline loops: CDR1 SNHLY, CDR2 FYNNEI. V dropped 8 bases and J dropped 2 bases, with 3 bases sitting between them. CDR3 size: 11 residues. As DNA, the CDR3 is TGTGCCAGCCAAAACACCGGGGAGCTGTTTTTT. This translates into CASQNTGELFF.

A few counts support this clonotype. The gene calls are TRBV19 and TRBJ1-5, with D perhaps TRBD1 (5 bases). Germline loops: CDR1 LNHDA, CDR2 SQIVND (reference sequence). CDR3 length: 17 amino acids. Trimming cost V 6 bases and J 1 base, with 19 bases left between them. CDR3 loop: CASSERDDGYSNQPQHF. The DNA of the CDR3 is TGTGCCAGTAGCGAACGGGACGATGGCTACAGCAATCAGCCCCAGCATTTT.

Ten or more counts support this clonotype. This rearrangement joins TRBV18 to TRBJ1-1; tentative D call: TRBD1 (5 bases). Per germline, CDR1 KGHSH and CDR2 LQKENI. Trimming took 6 bases from V and 1 from J, leaving 18 bases between them. The CDR3 contains 16 residues. This chain's CDR3 is CASSYPPGMWNTEAFF. The DNA for the CDR3 is TGTGCCAGCTCTTACCCACCAGGGATGTGGAACACTGAAGCTTTCTTT.

This clonotype occurred many times. The chain links TRBV6-1 to TRBJ2-1; D gene ambiguous. Germline lookup yields CDR1 MNHNS and CDR2 SASEGT. CDR3 size: 15 residues. Trimming took off 10 bases at V and 0 bases at J, with 16 bases between the two ends. This CDR3 is CATTDGPSSYNEQFF. CDR3 in DNA: TGTGCCACCACGGACGGGCCCTCCTCCTACAATGAGCAGTTCTTC.

The V and J genes are TRBV7-9 and TRBJ2-4, with D possibly TRBD1 on 7 matching bases. The CDR3 contains 12 residues. Deletions cut 4 bases from V and 8 bases from J, with 9 bases between. In germline, CDR1 is SEHNR, CDR2 FQNEAQ (reference sequence). CDR3 sequence (DNA): TGTGCCAGCAGCTCCAGGGGGGACATTCAGTACTTC. Its protein is CASSSRGDIQYF.

As for this clonotype: A much more abundant neighbour one base away suggests this may be a read error. This sequence joins TRBV6-2 or TRBV6-3 and TRBJ2-1; D ambiguous. Germline V gene data show CDR1 as MNHEY and CDR2 as SVGEGT. The ends were cut back, 4 bases at V and 10 bases at J, with 20 bases in the middle. CDR3 length: 15 amino acids. CDR3 region: CASSFSLVRPEEQFF. The DNA for the CDR3 is TGTGCCAGCAGTTTTTCGCTGGTGAGACCAGAGGAGCAGTTCTTC.

This clonotype was seen repeatedly, ten times or more. The rearrangement links TRBV6-1 to TRBJ2-3; maybe TRBD2 (5 bases). V lost 2 bases and J 0 bases, leaving 9 bases between the germline ends. The CDR3 has 15 amino acids. The V gene's germline CDR1 is MNHNS and CDR2 SASEGT. The CDR3 DNA follows: TGTGCCAGCAGTGAACTCGGGATCAGCACAGATACGCAGTATTTT. Its translation is CASSELGISTDTQYF.

This clonotype was picked up one time. The chain is built from TRBV19 and TRBJ2-1; possibly TRBD2 for D (6 bases). The CDR3 is 16 residues long. The germline CDR1 and CDR2 sequences are LNHDA and SQIVND (reference sequence). Trimming cost V 5 bases and J 6 bases, with 20 bases left between them. CDR3 nucleotide sequence: TGTGCCAGTAGTCTCCCCAACGGGCCCGGGAGCAATGAGCAGTTCTTC. Protein: CASSLPNGPGSNEQFF.

This CDR3 is CASSISLGRGHQPQHF. The CDR3 bases are TGTGCCAGTAGTATCAGCCTTGGCAGGGGGCATCAGCCCCAGCATTTT. The chain is built from TRBV19 and TRBJ1-5; TRBD1 aligns across 8 bases. Trimming took 3 bases from V and 5 from J; bases not matched to a gene: 9. Germline CDR1 and CDR2: LNHDA and SQIVND (reference sequence). This CDR3 has 16 amino acids.

The J gene is TRBJ2-7, the V gene TRBV2, with D unresolved. This CDR3 has 12 residues. V shed 6 bases and J shed 3 bases, with 9 bases lying between them. Germline CDR1 SNHLY, CDR2 FYNNEI. The CDR3 spells CASSDPYYEQYF. The CDR3, as DNA: TGTGCCAGCAGCGACCCCTACTACGAGCAGTACTTC.

This clonotype was detected many times. The chain couples TRBV14 to TRBJ2-1; tentative D call: TRBD2 (5 bases). CDR1 is SGHDN and CDR2 is FVKESK in the germline V gene. The V and J ends lost 4 bases and 0 bases respectively, with 13 bases between them. The CDR3 has 16 residues. The chain's CDR3 is CASSLTVGSSYNEQFF. DNA for the CDR3: TGTGCCAGCAGCCTTACAGTAGGGAGCTCCTACAATGAGCAGTTCTTC.

This clonotype was counted only a few times. V gene TRBV10-3 combines with J gene TRBJ1-1; 8 bases map to TRBD1. The CDR3 extends over 14 amino acids. The V gene's germline CDR1 is ENHRY and CDR2 SYGVKD. Trimming removed 2 bases from V and 5 bases from J; junction bases left unmatched: 4. The CDR3 nucleotides read TGTGCCATCAGTGAGACCACAGGGGGGACTGAAGCTTTCTTT. Amino acid sequence: CAISETTGGTEAFF.

This clonotype was observed at least ten times. The V and J genes are TRBV12-3 or TRBV12-4 and TRBJ1-1, with TRBD1 matching over 9 bases. The CDR3 is 14 amino acids. V lost 6 bases, J lost 2 bases, and 4 bases stayed unmatched. This chain's CDR3 is CASRDRGRNTEAFF. Here the CDR3 DNA reads TGTGCCAGCAGGGACAGGGGAAGAAACACTGAAGCTTTCTTT.